This T cell receptor beta chain is drawn from a study of T-cell memory formation after mild COVID-19. General observations from the study: From day 15 to 85, contracting clones were balanced between CD4 and CD8, whereas later expanders leaned toward CD4+.

CDR1 and CDR2 from the germline V gene are KGHSH and LQKENI. V dropped 4 bases and J dropped 1; count of bases not matched to a gene: 8. This CDR3 has 16 amino acids. Via MiXCR, TCRdb re-called the 5' RACE reads, giving one row per CDR3 protein. This table has about 150,000 distinct CDR3 sequences, roughly 15% appearing once. With regard to this clonotype: The antigen is undetermined.

This sequence joins TRBV18 and TRBJ2-3; TRBD1 agrees at 7 bases. This sequence was found in an adult woman who had mild COVID-19 (a few samples of this study predate the infection). Cell type and time point are not known. Sequenced sample: PBMCs or a T cell subset sorted from them (not recorded which). The CDR3 DNA sequence: TGTGCCAGCTCACGAGCGACAGGGATTGGCACAGATACGCAGTATTTT. Translating it yields CASSRATGIGTDTQYF. The full variable domain, its missing parts supplied by reference TRBV18 and TRBJ2-3, is NAGVMQNPRHLVRRRGQEARLRCSPMKGHSHVYWYRQLPEEGLKFMVYLQKENIIDESGMPKERFSAEFPKEGPSILRIQQVVRGDSAAYFCASSRATGIGTDTQYFGPGTRLTVL.